This TCR beta chain stems from a study of cytomegalovirus exposure and HLA in healthy donors. Notes on the study in general: Diagnosis of cytomegalovirus status made by the classifier reportedly showed high specificity and sensitivity. CMV antigen specificity was confirmed in vitro for a few CMV-associated chains.

Concerning this clone: Its specificity is unknown.

Libraries were prepared by immunoSEQ multiplex PCR; TCRdb keeps only in-frame clonotypes and omits some of them. The sample holds some 110,000 clones; 85% to 95% are singletons and the top ten take 1% to 1.5%. J was trimmed by 5 bases and V by 2 bases; bases with no gene match: 6. In germline, CDR1 is SGHVS, CDR2 FQNEAQ. The CDR3 consists of 15 residues. The rearrangement uses TRBV7-8 and TRBJ2-7; TRBD1 matches at 10 bases. This TCR came from a woman under 30 in good health and CMV-seronegative. Sequenced sample: PBMCs. As DNA, the CDR3 is TGTGCCAGCAGCTTATTAGGGACAGGGGTCCACGAGCAGTACTTC. Its translation is CASSLLGTGVHEQYF. Together with reference TRBV7-8 and TRBJ2-7, the CDR3 gives the full variable domain: GAGVSQSPRYKVAKRGQDVALRCDPISGHVSLFWYQQALGQGPEFLTYFQNEAQLDKSGLPSDRFFAERPEGSVSTLKIQRTQQEDSAVYLCASSLLGTGVHEQYFGPGTRLTVT.